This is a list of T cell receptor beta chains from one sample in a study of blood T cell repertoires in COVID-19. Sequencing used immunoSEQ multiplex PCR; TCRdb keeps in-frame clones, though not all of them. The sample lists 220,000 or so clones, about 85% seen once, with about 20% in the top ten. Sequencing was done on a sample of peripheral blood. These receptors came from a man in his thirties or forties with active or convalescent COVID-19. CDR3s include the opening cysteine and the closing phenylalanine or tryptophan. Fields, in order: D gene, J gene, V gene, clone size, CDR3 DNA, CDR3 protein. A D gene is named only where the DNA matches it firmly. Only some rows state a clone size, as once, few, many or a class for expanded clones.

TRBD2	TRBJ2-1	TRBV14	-	TGTGCCAGCAGCCAAGATAGAGCGGGGGTTTACAATGAGCAGTTCTTC	CASSQDRAGVYNEQFF
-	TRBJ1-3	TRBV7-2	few	TGTGCCAGCAGCTTAGACGGGGGCTCTGGAAACACCATATATTTT	CASSLDGGSGNTIYF
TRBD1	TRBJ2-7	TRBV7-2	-	TGTGCCAGCAGCACACCCGGGACAGGGGTCGAGCAGTACTTC	CASSTPGTGVEQYF
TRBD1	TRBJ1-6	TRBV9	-	TGTGCCAGCAGCCCAAGGACAGGGGGCACTTATAATTCACCCCTCCACTTT	CASSPRTGGTYNSPLHF
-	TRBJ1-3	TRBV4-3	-	TGCGCCAGCAGCCAGGGAGGGACTGGAAACACCATATATTTT	CASSQGGTGNTIYF
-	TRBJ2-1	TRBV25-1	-	TGTGCCAGCAGTGAATATGGGTACAGCCGTTCCTACAATGAGCAGTTCTTC	CASSEYGYSRSYNEQFF
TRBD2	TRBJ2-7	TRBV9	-	TGTGCCAGCAGCGTAGGGGAGGGGCCCACCTACGAGCAGTACTTC	CASSVGEGPTYEQYF
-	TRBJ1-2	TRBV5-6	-	TGTGCCAGCAGCTTGGGGACAGTCTATGGCTACACCTTC	CASSLGTVYGYTF
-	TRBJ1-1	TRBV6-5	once	TGTGCCAGCAGTTACTCTATCATTGACACCGAAGCTTTCTTT	CASSYSIIDTEAFF
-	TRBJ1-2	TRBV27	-	TGTGCCAGCAAGCTGACGGACAGACATGGCTACACCTTC	CASKLTDRHGYTF
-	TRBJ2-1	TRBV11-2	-	TGTGCCAGCAGCTTTCCTAGCATGGGGGCCCCCAATGAGCAGTTCTTC	CASSFPSMGAPNEQFF
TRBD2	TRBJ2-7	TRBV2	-	TGTGCCACCAGGGTGCTAGCGGGGGCCAGCTCCTACGAGCAGTACTTC	CATRVLAGASSYEQYF
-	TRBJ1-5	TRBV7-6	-	TGTGCCAGCAGCTTAGATGGAGGGCCAGAAAGCCAGCCCCAGCATTTT	CASSLDGGPESQPQHF
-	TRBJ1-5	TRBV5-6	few	TGTGCCAGCAGCTTGGGGCAGGGTCCCAATCAGCCCCAGCATTTT	CASSLGQGPNQPQHF
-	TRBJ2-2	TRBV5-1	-	TGCGCCAGCAGCGGCACAGTGAGGGAAAGGGAGCTGTTTTTT	CASSGTVRERELFF
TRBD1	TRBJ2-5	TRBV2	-	TGTGCCAGCAGTAAGGGGGCGGAACATCAAGAGACCCAGTACTTC	CASSKGAEHQETQYF
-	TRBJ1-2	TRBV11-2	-	TGTGCCAGCAGCCCCGGACGAGGACTTAACTATGGCTACACCTTC	CASSPGRGLNYGYTF
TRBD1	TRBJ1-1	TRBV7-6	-	TGTGCCAGCAGCAACAGAGGGACAGGGAACACTGAAGCTTTCTTT	CASSNRGTGNTEAFF
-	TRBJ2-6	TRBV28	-	TGTGCCAGCAGCGTACCAAGCAGGGGCTCTGGGGCCAACGTCCTGACTTTC	CASSVPSRGSGANVLTF
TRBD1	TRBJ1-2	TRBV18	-	TGTGCCAGCTCACCGGCGGGACAGAGTTTTTATGGCTACACCTTC	CASSPAGQSFYGYTF
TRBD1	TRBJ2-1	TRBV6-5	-	TGTGCCAGCAGTTCCTCCGGGACAGGGCAGTTCTTC	CASSSSGTGQFF
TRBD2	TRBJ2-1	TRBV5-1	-	TGCGCCAGCAGCTTGGAACTAGCGGGGAATGAGCAGTTCTTC	CASSLELAGNEQFF
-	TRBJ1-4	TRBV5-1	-	TGCGCCAGCAGCTTGGGCCCAGGAGGGTATAATGAAAAACTGTTTTTT	CASSLGPGGYNEKLFF
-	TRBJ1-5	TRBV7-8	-	TGTGCCAGCAGCTTAGCGGCGGGGGGACAGCCCCAGCATTTT	CASSLAAGGQPQHF
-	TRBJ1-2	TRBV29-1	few	TGCAGCGTTGAGGGGTCGGGATTGGGTGGCTACACCTTC	CSVEGSGLGGYTF
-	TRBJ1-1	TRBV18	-	TGTGCCAGCTCCCCACAGCCGAACACTGAAGCTTTCTTT	CASSPQPNTEAFF
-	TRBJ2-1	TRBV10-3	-	TGTGCCTCCCAAGGAGGGGGACAGTACAATGAGCAGTTCTTC	CASQGGGQYNEQFF
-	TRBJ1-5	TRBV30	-	TGTGCCTGGAGTGTACAGGGAAAACAGCCCCAGCATTTT	CAWSVQGKQPQHF
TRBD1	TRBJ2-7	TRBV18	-	TGTGCCAGCTCACCGCACGCCCCGGGACAGGGCCCCTACGAGCAGTACTTC	CASSPHAPGQGPYEQYF
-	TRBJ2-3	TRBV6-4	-	TGTGCCAGCAGTGACAGGTTTCCTAGCGATACGCAGTATTTT	CASSDRFPSDTQYF
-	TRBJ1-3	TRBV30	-	TGTGCCTGGGGGACATTCTCTGGAAACACCATATATTTT	CAWGTFSGNTIYF
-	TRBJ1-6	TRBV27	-	TGTGCCAGCAGTTTACGAAATTCGGCCCTCCACTTT	CASSLRNSALHF
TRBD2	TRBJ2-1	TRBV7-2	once	TGTGCCAGCAGCTTTACTAGCGGGGTCAATGAGCAGTTCTTC	CASSFTSGVNEQFF